Listed below are T cell receptor beta chains from one sample, sequenced in a study of blood T cells in healthy people across ages. TCRdb re-called the 5' RACE reads through MiXCR, storing one row per CDR3 protein. The sample lists over a million distinct CDR3 sequences; roughly 40% were seen once. The sequenced sample was blood. The receptors were sampled from a woman aged 18 to 35 in good health. The CDR3 runs from the conserved cysteine through the conserved F or W. D genes are given only for firm matches. The size field is filled for only some rows; it gives once, few, many or a size class.

TRBV12-3/TRBV12-4	TRBJ2-7	15	TRBD1	-	TGTGCCAGCAGTCCTGGGACAGGGGACAGCTACGAGCAGTACTTC	CASSPGTGDSYEQYF
TRBV2	TRBJ2-7	15	TRBD2	-	TGTGCCAGCAGTGATTTCCAGCGGGGGGTCTACGAGCAGTACTTC	CASSDFQRGVYEQYF
TRBV3-1	TRBJ2-7	16	TRBD2	-	TGTGCCAGCAGCCACGGTAGCGGGGGGAGCTCCTACGAGCAGTACTTC	CASSHGSGGSSYEQYF
TRBV7-9	TRBJ1-6	15	-	-	TGTGCCAGCATCTTCGACAGGAACTATAATTCACCCCTCCACTTT	CASIFDRNYNSPLHF
TRBV6-5	TRBJ1-2	14	-	few	TGTGCCAGCAGTTACGAGCAATTAGGATATGGCTACACCTTC	CASSYEQLGYGYTF
TRBV10-3	TRBJ1-2	14	-	few	TGTGCCATCAGGCAAAGTGCGGGGGACTATGGCTACACCTTC	CAIRQSAGDYGYTF
TRBV20-1	TRBJ2-5	13	-	-	TGCAGTGCTATCGAGGACAAAAACAATGAGCAGTACTTC	CSAIEDKNNEQYF
TRBV6-5	TRBJ2-5	15	TRBD2	many	TGTGCCAGCAGGCCACGACTAGCCCCGCGGGAGACCCAGTACTTC	CASRPRLAPRETQYF
TRBV27	TRBJ1-1	13	-	-	TGTGCCAGTCGGACAGTTTCGCGCACTGAAGCTTTCTTT	CASRTVSRTEAFF
TRBV7-9	TRBJ2-5	15	TRBD2	-	TGTGCCAGCAAAGATATAGCGGGAGCAGACCATGAGCAGTACTTC	CASKDIAGADHEQYF
TRBV20-1	TRBJ1-2	14	-	-	TGCAGTGCAAACCTACAGTATGGGGGGTATGGCTACACCTTC	CSANLQYGGYGYTF
TRBV12-3/TRBV12-4	TRBJ2-7	14	-	-	TGTGCCAGCAGTTTAAGGGTTAGCGGCTACGAGCAGTACTTC	CASSLRVSGYEQYF
TRBV9	TRBJ2-3	13	-	-	TGTGCCAGCTGGGCAGGGGAAGCGGATACGCAGTATTTT	CASWAGEADTQYF
TRBV2	TRBJ2-7	16	-	-	TGTGCCAGCAGTGACCCAACCGGGACTCACATCTACGAGCAGTACTTC	CASSDPTGTHIYEQYF
TRBV12-3/TRBV12-4	TRBJ2-2	14	TRBD2	-	TGTGCCAGCAGTGGGTCGACTAGCAATGGGGAGCTGTTTTTT	CASSGSTSNGELFF
TRBV6-1	TRBJ2-7	12	TRBD1	once	TGTGCCACCGGCCGGGACAGCTACGAGCAGTACTTC	CATGRDSYEQYF
TRBV12-3/TRBV12-4	TRBJ2-1	12	-	-	TGTGCCAGCAGTTGGCTAGACAATGAGCAGTTCTTC	CASSWLDNEQFF
TRBV29-1	TRBJ2-2	11	-	few	TGCAGCGGGGAGACAGGCGGGGAGCTGTTTTTT	CSGETGGELFF
TRBV12-3/TRBV12-4	TRBJ2-5	18	TRBD2	-	TGTGCCAGCAGTCCCCGGACTAGCGGGAGTTTGATGTACAATGAGCAGTACTTC	CASSPRTSGSLMYNEQYF
TRBV29-1	TRBJ2-1	15	-	-	TGCAGCGCCGGCAGGTGGGGGGCCCCCTACAATGAGCAGTTCTTC	CSAGRWGAPYNEQFF
TRBV5-4	TRBJ1-2	15	TRBD1	-	TGTGCCAGCAGGGATGGACAGGGGAAGACCTATGGCTACACCTTC	CASRDGQGKTYGYTF
TRBV7-9	TRBJ2-7	13	TRBD2	-	TGTGCCAGCAGCCCGCGGGAGGGATACGAGCAGTACTTC	CASSPREGYEQYF
TRBV3-1	TRBJ1-3	13	-	-	TGTGCCAGCAGCCAAGAAATCCGAAACACCATATATTTT	CASSQEIRNTIYF
TRBV7-3	TRBJ2-1	14	-	-	TGTGCCAGCAGCTTAGGTCAAGGGGAGAATGAGCAGTTCTTC	CASSLGQGENEQFF
TRBV12-3/TRBV12-4	TRBJ2-7	14	TRBD1	-	TGTGCCAGCATCATCGGGACAGGGAGGTACGAGCAGTACTTC	CASIIGTGRYEQYF
TRBV20-1	TRBJ2-1	14	TRBD1	-	TGCAGTGGGCTCGGGACAGGGGGCTACAATGAGCAGTTCTTC	CSGLGTGGYNEQFF
TRBV6-1	TRBJ2-7	12	TRBD1	-	TGTGCCAGCAGTGAAAATCAGGGACAGGGGTACTTC	CASSENQGQGYF
TRBV5-6	TRBJ1-4	16	TRBD1	-	TGTGCCAGCAGCTCGACTCTGACAGGGTCGGATGAAAAACTGTTTTTT	CASSSTLTGSDEKLFF
TRBV15	TRBJ1-6	15	TRBD1	-	TGTGCCACCGGCAGAGGGACAGGGTCCGCTTCACCCCTCCACTTT	CATGRGTGSASPLHF
TRBV7-2	TRBJ2-5	12	-	few	TGTGCCGAAGAGGACTTCAAAGAGACCCAGTACTTC	CAEEDFKETQYF
TRBV30	TRBJ2-3	17	TRBD2	-	TGTGCCTGGAATGGTGCCGTACTAGCGGGAGTAGGAGATACGCAGTATTTT	CAWNGAVLAGVGDTQYF
TRBV6-2/TRBV6-3	TRBJ2-7	14	TRBD1	-	TGTGCCAGCAGGGACATGGGACAGCCATACGAGCAGTACTTC	CASRDMGQPYEQYF
TRBV12-3/TRBV12-4	TRBJ2-1	17	TRBD2	-	TGTGCCAGCAGTTTGAGTCTAGCGGGAGGGGCGCGGTTTGAGCAGTTCTTC	CASSLSLAGGARFEQFF
TRBV4-2	TRBJ2-5	15	TRBD1	-	TGTGCCAGCAGCCAATGGACAGGGGGTCAAGAGACCCAGTACTTC	CASSQWTGGQETQYF
TRBV7-9	TRBJ1-4	14	-	few	TGTGCCAGCAGCTTATCGGGGGGAAGCGAAAAACTGTTTTTT	CASSLSGGSEKLFF
TRBV15	TRBJ1-1	17	-	few	TGTGCCACCAGCAGAGATTGGGTGGCAGGCCTTCGGACTGAAGCTTTCTTT	CATSRDWVAGLRTEAFF
TRBV30	TRBJ2-3	14	-	-	TGTGCCTGGAGCCACGGGACTCGCACAGATACGCAGTATTTT	CAWSHGTRTDTQYF
TRBV15	TRBJ1-5	16	-	-	TGTGCCACCAGCAGAGATTTGGGGGGGCCAGTAGAGCCCCAGCATTTT	CATSRDLGGPVEPQHF
TRBV28	TRBJ2-7	11	TRBD2	-	TGTGCCAGCAGGAGCGGGACCGAGCAGTACTTC	CASRSGTEQYF
TRBV20-1	TRBJ2-3	13	-	once	TGCAGTGCTGCGGGACGATCCACAGATACGCAGTATTTT	CSAAGRSTDTQYF
TRBV7-9	TRBJ1-1	17	-	-	TGTGCCAGCAGCTCCCATAGGACAGTCACGGAAGACACTGAAGCTTTCTTT	CASSSHRTVTEDTEAFF
TRBV20-1	TRBJ1-2	13	-	few	TGCAGTGCTCACTTAGGGGGGTTCTATGGCTACACCTTC	CSAHLGGFYGYTF
TRBV2	TRBJ1-1	12	-	-	TGTGCCAGCAGTGGGGGAACGACTGAAGCTTTCTTT	CASSGGTTEAFF
TRBV28	TRBJ2-3	13	-	-	TGTGCCAGCAGCGGGGATCCCAGCGGTACGCAGTATTTT	CASSGDPSGTQYF
TRBV4-1	TRBJ1-2	15	-	-	TGCGCCAGCAGCCCCCAGACAATGACAACCCCTGGCTACACCTTC	CASSPQTMTTPGYTF
TRBV7-9	TRBJ2-1	15	TRBD2	few	TGTGCCAGCAGCTCCGTAGCGGGAGGGTACAATGAGCAGTTCTTC	CASSSVAGGYNEQFF